This entry is about one T cell receptor (beta chain). Its antigen is unknown. Using immunoSEQ multiplex PCR, the repertoire was profiled, and TCRdb retains in-frame clones only, with some absent. The repertoire holds 84,000 or so clones, approximately 87% seen once, with roughly an eighth in the top ten. Indicated time point: pretreatment peripheral blood. This specimen comes from a study of PD-L1 blockade in urothelial cancer. At the level of the study: Patients commenced intravenous atezolizumab, 1,200 mg every 3 weeks, in 2014. Overall study results and limits: Greater 3-week expansion of tumor-associated blood clones was recorded for durable-benefit patients.

Trimming cost V 3 bases and J 7 bases, with 15 bases left between them. The CDR3 sequence is 15 residues long. CDR1 is LNHNV and CDR2 is YYDKDF in the germline V gene (reference sequence). The sequencing here drew on PBMCs, taken around atezolizumab (anti-PD-L1) treatment. This chain links TRBV15 with TRBJ1-4; a weak D match, TRBD1 (6 bases). The clonotype originates from a man aged 55-75 years with urothelial cancer. The CDR3 nucleotides read TGTGCCACCAGCAGCCACAGGGCTTTTACTGAAAAACTGTTTTTT. It specifies CATSSHRAFTEKLFF.